This T cell receptor beta chain was sequenced during a study of follicular helper T cells after annual influenza vaccination. The time point: 2015-2016 season, pre-vaccination. Excluded were substance abuse, HIV/AIDS, active cancer, immunomodulatory drugs and active illness. Sequencing used immunoSEQ multiplex PCR; TCRdb keeps in-frame clones, though not all of them. Of approximately 12,000 clones in the sample, about 80% are singletons; the top ten hold around 3.3%. This CDR3 has 14 residues. Germline lookup yields CDR1 KGHSH and CDR2 LQKENI. V was clipped by 5 bases and J by 2 bases; unmatched bases: 5.

The chain carries TRBV18 and TRBJ2-7, with 8 bases that match TRBD2. The origin of this receptor is an adult who received the influenza vaccine. The source was CXCR5+ CD38- circulating T follicular helper cells from blood, collected on the day of influenza vaccination. Subset reported: circulating Tfh, non-naive CD4+CXCR5+PD-1+ (ICOS+CD38+ or ICOS-CD38-). In nucleotides, the CDR3 is TGTGCCAGCTCATCCGGGGGGGTACCCTACGAGCAGTACTTC. It yields the protein CASSSGGVPYEQYF.